This T cell receptor (beta chain) was identified during a study of cytomegalovirus exposure and HLA in healthy donors. PCR primers comprised 60 Vbeta and 13 Jbeta primers. Generated by immunoSEQ multiplex PCR, the TCRdb table keeps only in-frame clones and is missing some. The table records about 160,000 clones, roughly 79% of them present only once. V dropped 5 bases and J dropped 5; count of bases not matched to a gene: 4. Per the germline V gene, CDR1 is LNHDA and CDR2 is SQIVND (reference sequence). This CDR3 is 13 amino acids long. Material for sequencing was PBMCs. This chain links TRBV19 with TRBJ1-1; 8 positions agree with TRBD1. The TCR comes from a woman in her 50s in good health and CMV-seronegative. CDR3: CASSLDRETEAFF. The DNA for the CDR3 is TGTGCCAGTAGTCTGGACAGGGAGACTGAAGCTTTCTTT. Complete variable domain (other parts from reference TRBV19 and TRBJ1-1): DGGITQSPKYLFRKEGQNVTLSCEQNLNHDAMYWYRQDPGQGLRLIYYSQIVNDFQKGDIAEGYSVSREKKESFPLTVTSAQKNPTAFYLCASSLDRETEAFFGQGTRLTVV.